The next 5 T cell receptor beta chains were all read from a single sample in a study of technical replicates of blood from a few donors. Some clones are missing from TCRdb's copy, which holds only in-frame ones; the method was immunoSEQ multiplex PCR. The sample shows over 60,000 clones, about 92% of them seen only once. The sample was T cells isolated from PBMCs. The source of these receptors is a human donor in good health.

The chain couples TRBV5-7 to TRBJ2-6, with unresolved D. TRBV5-7 is placed among ORFs of uncertain function. The ends were cut back, 0 bases at V and 0 bases at J, with 13 bases in the middle. The CDR3 loop spans 18 amino acids. CDR3 residues: CASSLVCGKSSGANVLTF. DNA for the CDR3: TGTGCCAGCAGCTTGGTTTGCGGTAAGAGCTCTGGGGCCAACGTCCTGACTTTC.

This clone was recorded only once. The V call is TRBV15, the J call TRBJ2-2; 8 bases are shared with TRBD2. The length of the CDR3 is 16 residues. V shed 3 bases, J shed 7 bases, and the junction held 10 bases outside the gene matches. Germline CDR1 is LNHNV and CDR2 is YYDKDF (reference sequence). The CDR3 DNA reads TGTGCCACCAGCAGCAGACGGGAGGGCCTCAACGGGGAGCTGTTTTTT. This sequence encodes CATSSRREGLNGELFF.

The rearrangement links TRBV5-4 to TRBJ2-5; D is unresolved. The CDR3 is 14 amino acids. V lost 0 bases to trimming and J lost 1 base, with 7 bases between them. Germline loops: CDR1 SGHNT, CDR2 YYREEE (reference sequence). The CDR3: CASSLVSTQETQYF. The CDR3, as DNA: TGTGCCAGCAGCTTGGTGTCTACCCAAGAGACCCAGTACTTC. Full variable domain (missing parts from reference TRBV5-4 and TRBJ2-5): ETGVTQSPTHLIKTRGQQVTLRCSSQSGHNTVSWYQQALGQGPQFIFQYYREEENGRGNFPPRFSGLQFPNYSSELNVNALELDDSALYLCASSLVSTQETQYFGPGTRLLVL.

This clone was observed once. The V call is TRBV28, the J call TRBJ1-2; D perhaps matches TRBD1 (5 bases). Germline loops: CDR1 MDHEN, CDR2 SYDVKM. The CDR3 runs to 14 residues. Trimming removed 2 bases from V and 10 bases from J, with 17 bases in between. The CDR3 protein is CASSLTSGNLDYTF. CDR3 bases: TGTGCCAGCAGTTTAACATCAGGGAACTTGGACTACACCTTC.

V usage is TRBV9 and J usage is TRBJ2-1; D may be TRBD2 (7 bases). With 0 bases removed from V and 8 bases from J, the gap between germline ends came to 12 bases. The CDR3 has 14 amino acids. Germline V gives CDR1 SGDLS, CDR2 YYNGEE. The CDR3: CASSVGGGRHEQFF. Here the CDR3 DNA reads TGTGCCAGCAGCGTAGGGGGGGGGCGGCATGAGCAGTTCTTC. Together with reference TRBV9 and TRBJ2-1, the CDR3 gives the full variable domain: DSGVTQTPKHLITATGQRVTLRCSPRSGDLSVYWYQQSLDQGLQFLIQYYNGEERAKGNILERFSAQQFPDLHSELNLSSLELGDSALYFCASSVGGGRHEQFFGPGTRLTVL.